A single sample gave rise to the 28 T cell receptor beta chains below, sequenced in a study of blood T cell repertoires in COVID-19. The protocol was immunoSEQ multiplex PCR, while the TCRdb copy is restricted to in-frame clones and leaves out a portion. The data show about 20,000 clones, 79% seen once. Source material: peripheral blood. These receptors originate from a man older than 75 with acute or convalescent COVID-19.

The genes are TRBV30 and TRBJ2-5; D is perhaps TRBD2 (6 bases). The length of the CDR3 is 14 residues. Germline CDR1 and CDR2: GTSNPN and SVGIG (reference sequence). Trimming took 4 bases from V and 3 from J, leaving 15 bases between them. The CDR3 DNA reads as TGTGCCTGGAATATTGCGGGGCTTAAAGAGACCCAGTACTTC. It specifies CAWNIAGLKETQYF.

The chain employs TRBV19 and TRBJ2-1; 9 positions agree with TRBD2. This CDR3 has 15 residues. Losses at the gene ends were 3 bases for V and 7 bases for J; bases not matched to a gene: 7. Germline lookup yields CDR1 LNHDA and CDR2 SQIVND (reference sequence). CDR3 DNA: TGTGCCAGTAGTATCTTAGCGGGAGAGGGTAATGAGCAGTTCTTC. Its translation: CASSILAGEGNEQFF. The variable domain in full, with the rest retrieved from reference TRBV19 and TRBJ2-1, is DGGITQSPKYLFRKEGQNVTLSCEQNLNHDAMYWYRQDPGQGLRLIYYSQIVNDFQKGDIAEGYSVSREKKESFPLTVTSAQKNPTAFYLCASSILAGEGNEQFFGPGTRLTVL.

The chain uses TRBV7-2 and TRBJ1-5; D remains ambiguous. Germline V gene data show CDR1 as SGHTA and CDR2 as FQGNSA. V was shortened by 7 bases and J by 0 bases, with 16 bases between the two germline ends. The CDR3 spans 16 residues. DNA for the CDR3: TGTGCCAGCACCCCCAAAGTTGCGGATAGCAATCAGCCCCAGCATTTT. Its protein product is CASTPKVADSNQPQHF. The whole variable domain, remainder taken from reference TRBV7-2 and TRBJ1-5, is GAGVSQSPSNKVTEKGKDVELRCDPISGHTALYWYRQSLGQGLEFLIYFQGNSAPDKSGLPSDRFSAERTGGSVSTLTIQRTQQEDSAVYLCASTPKVADSNQPQHFGDGTRLSIL.

V gene TRBV14 combines with J gene TRBJ1-1; TRBD1 aligns across 12 bases. Germline V gene data show CDR1 as SGHDN and CDR2 as FVKESK. This CDR3 spans 18 amino acids. J lost 8 bases, V lost 5 bases, and 18 bases had no gene match. DNA for the CDR3: TGTGCCAGCAGCAAACCTCCGGGACAGGGGGCTAAAGGGGCAGAAGCTTTCTTT. Protein sequence: CASSKPPGQGAKGAEAFF.

Worth noting for this clone: At one end, the junction sequence differs from germline, possibly due to a read error. J is TRBJ1-2 and V is TRBV15, with 9 bases fitting TRBD1. This CDR3 has 15 amino acids. CDR1 is LNHNV, CDR2 YYDKDF, per germline (reference sequence). The CDR3 DNA sequence: TGTGCCACCAGCGGAGACAGGGGGTCCTACTATGGCTACACCTTC. This encodes CATSGDRGSYYGYTF.

This clone was seen a handful of times. This sequence joins TRBV6-5 and TRBJ2-7; maybe TRBD1 (5 bases). V lost 4 bases and J lost 0, with 13 bases in between. Germline loops: CDR1 MNHEY, CDR2 SVGAGI. This CDR3 has 15 amino acids. The CDR3: CASSFRVPGSYEQYF. The CDR3 DNA follows: TGTGCCAGCAGTTTCAGGGTCCCCGGCTCCTACGAGCAGTACTTC.

The rearrangement uses TRBV7-2 and TRBJ1-2, with 9 bases matching TRBD1. There are 15 residues in the CDR3. Germline loops: CDR1 SGHTA, CDR2 FQGNSA. After removal of 5 bases from V and 6 bases from J, the junction contained 10 bases not matched to a gene. Written as DNA, the CDR3 is TGTGCCAGCAGCCCCTGGACAGGGGCCATGGATGGCTACACCTTC. Translation: CASSPWTGAMDGYTF. Together with reference TRBV7-2 and TRBJ1-2, the CDR3 gives the full variable domain: GAGVSQSPSNKVTEKGKDVELRCDPISGHTALYWYRQSLGQGLEFLIYFQGNSAPDKSGLPSDRFSAERTGGSVSTLTIQRTQQEDSAVYLCASSPWTGAMDGYTFGSGTRLTVV.

In this sample, this clone turned up a few times. CDR3 in DNA: TGTGCCAGCAGTTACTCTCGACAGCAGCCCCAGCATTTT. This translates into CASSYSRQQPQHF. The rearrangement uses TRBV6-2 or TRBV6-3 and TRBJ1-5; perhaps TRBD1 as D (5 bases). Germline-derived CDR1 and CDR2 are MNHEY and SVGEGT. The CDR3 has 13 amino acids. With 0 bases removed from V and 7 bases from J, the gap between germline ends came to 7 bases.

This sequence joins TRBV14 and TRBJ2-1, with a weak D call TRBD2 (6 bases). Germline CDR1 and CDR2: SGHDN and FVKESK. CDR3 length: 16 residues. V was clipped by 7 bases and J by 6 bases, with 22 bases between them. In DNA form, the CDR3 reads TGTGCCAGCACCGACCGGGACTCCACCTTGGTCAATGAGCAGTTCTTC. Amino acid sequence: CASTDRDSTLVNEQFF.

The chain joins TRBV7-9 to TRBJ2-1, with TRBD2 matching over 10 bases. V gave up 5 bases and J gave up 2 bases; unmatched junction bases: 3. Germline V gives CDR1 SEHNR, CDR2 FQNEAQ (reference sequence). The CDR3 covers 15 residues. The CDR3 is CASSLSGRAYNEQFF. The CDR3, as DNA: TGTGCCAGCAGCCTAAGCGGGAGGGCCTACAATGAGCAGTTCTTC.

The table lists this clone with a few counts. V gene TRBV18 combines with J gene TRBJ1-1; 8 bases map to TRBD1. CDR3 length: 13 residues. Germline V lookup: CDR1 KGHSH, CDR2 LQKENI. The V gene end was trimmed by 3 bases and the J gene end by 3 bases; junction bases not matched to a gene: 0. CDR3 sequence (DNA): TGTGCCAGCTCACCGACAGGGGACACTGAAGCTTTCTTT. Its protein is CASSPTGDTEAFF.

The chain links TRBV7-6 to TRBJ2-7; 10 nucleotides match TRBD1. Per the germline V gene, CDR1 is SGHVS and CDR2 is FNYEAQ. V lost 1 base to trimming and J lost 5 bases; unmatched junction nucleotides: 2. The CDR3 extends over 14 amino acids. The CDR3, as DNA: TGTGCCAGCAGCTTAGGGGGACAGGGGAACGAGCAGTACTTC. It codes for CASSLGGQGNEQYF.

This chain links TRBV5-1 with TRBJ1-2, with TRBD1 as a possible D gene (5 bases). Germline V gives CDR1 SGHRS, CDR2 YFSETQ. The CDR3 consists of 15 residues. Trimming cost V 4 bases and J 3 bases, with 16 bases left between them. The chain's CDR3 is CASSIAGISDYGYTF. CDR3 nucleotides: TGCGCCAGCAGCATAGCAGGGATCAGCGACTATGGCTACACCTTC.

The CDR3 DNA reads as TGTGCCAGCAGTGAAGAAAGGACAGGGGGTAACTATGGCTACACCTTC. Translating it yields CASSEERTGGNYGYTF. The V gene is TRBV2, the J gene TRBJ1-2, with 10 bases fitting TRBD1. Germline V gene lookup returns CDR1 SNHLY and CDR2 FYNNEI. V dropped 1 base and J dropped 1; count of bases not matched to a gene: 3. The CDR3 is made up of 16 amino acids. The whole variable domain, filled in from reference TRBV2 and TRBJ1-2, reads EPEVTQTPSHQVTQMGQEVILRCVPISNHLYFYWYRQILGQKVEFLVSFYNNEISEKSEIFDDQFSVERPDGSNFTLKIRSTKLEDSAMYFCASSEERTGGNYGYTFGSGTRLTVV.

The chain recombines TRBV29-1 with TRBJ2-3; 7 bases match TRBD2. The germline gives CDR1 SQVTM, CDR2 ANQGSEA. Unmatched junction bases numbered 7, after V lost 1 base and J lost 0 bases. The length of the CDR3 is 16 residues. CDR3 sequence (DNA): TGCAGCGTTGAAGGGGCCAGCGGGACCAGCACAGATACGCAGTATTTT. Its translation is CSVEGASGTSTDTQYF.

V is TRBV7-6 and J is TRBJ2-7, with TRBD1 matching over 8 bases. The trim removed 10 bases at V and 4 bases at J, leaving 3 bases unmatched. The CDR3 loop spans 11 amino acids. Germline V gene lookup returns CDR1 SGHVS and CDR2 FNYEAQ. The CDR3: CATDREYEQYF. CDR3 coding DNA: TGTGCCACGGACAGGGAGTACGAGCAGTACTTC.

The DNA of the CDR3 is TGTGCCAGCAGTTCCCTGGTGCGAAACTATGGCTACACCTTC. Translating gives CASSSLVRNYGYTF. The chain joins TRBV27 to TRBJ1-2, with no clear D. Germline CDR1 is MNHEY and CDR2 is SMNVEV (reference sequence). V was cut by 4 bases and J by 2 bases, with 11 bases left in between. The CDR3 runs to 14 residues.

V and J are TRBV5-5 and TRBJ2-3, with 10 nucleotides matching TRBD2. The V segment lost 2 bases and the J segment 7 bases; nucleotides outside the gene matches: 13. Germline values: CDR1 SGHKS, CDR2 YYEKEE (reference sequence). The length of the CDR3 is 17 residues. The CDR3 nucleotides are TGTGCCAGCAGCTTAGCCCGACCTAGCGGGGGACACAATACGCAGTATTTT. Its protein is CASSLARPSGGHNTQYF.

This chain connects TRBV24-1 to TRBJ2-5; TRBD1 agrees at 7 bases. J was trimmed by 2 bases and V by 3 bases; bases with no gene match: 5. Germline CDR1 KGHDR, CDR2 SFDVKD. The length of the CDR3 is 15 residues. In DNA form, the CDR3 reads TGTGCCACCAGTGATGCTTCGGGACAGCAAGAGACCCAGTACTTC. It codes for CATSDASGQQETQYF.

V and J are TRBV6-2 or TRBV6-3 and TRBJ1-5; 8 positions match TRBD1. The germline V gene encodes CDR1 MNHEY and CDR2 SVGEGT. The V gene end was trimmed by 4 bases and the J gene end by 6 bases; junction bases not matched to a gene: 8. The CDR3 is 15 residues long. The CDR3 coding sequence is TGTGCCAGCAGTTCCGTACAGGGGGTAAGTCAGCCCCAGCATTTT. Protein sequence: CASSSVQGVSQPQHF.

The V gene is TRBV2, the J gene TRBJ1-1; D is uncertain. The CDR3 consists of 14 residues. V was pared by 6 bases and J by 5 bases, with 16 bases between. Germline assignment: CDR1 SNHLY and CDR2 FYNNEI. The CDR3: CASSLRSGWTEAFF. The CDR3 DNA sequence: TGTGCCAGCAGCCTTCGGTCTGGTTGGACTGAAGCTTTCTTT.

This clone was picked up a small number of times. The chain is built from TRBV11-3 and TRBJ2-3; D may be TRBD1 (6 bases). The CDR3 is 15 amino acids. V lost 6 bases and J 1 base, leaving 14 bases between the germline ends. Germline-derived CDR1 and CDR2 are SGHNT and YENEEA. The CDR3 sequence is CASRKTGTGTDTQYF. For the CDR3, the DNA is TGTGCCAGCAGAAAAACAGGGACGGGCACAGATACGCAGTATTTT.

This chain connects TRBV24-1 to TRBJ1-2; TRBD1 agrees at 8 bases. The CDR3 is 15 residues long. J was trimmed by 4 bases and V by 4 bases; bases with no gene match: 7. In germline, CDR1 is KGHDR, CDR2 SFDVKD. CDR3 loop: CATSEAQGAGYGYTF. Written as DNA, the CDR3 is TGTGCCACCAGTGAAGCTCAGGGGGCCGGCTATGGCTACACCTTC.

This clone has a handful of counts. J is TRBJ1-1 and V is TRBV4-1; D remains ambiguous. The CDR3 extends over 13 amino acids. Trimming left V 6 bases short and J 3 bases short, with 11 bases between. The germline gives CDR1 MGHRA, CDR2 YSYEKL. The CDR3 DNA reads TGCGCCAGCAGGCCAACCCCGGACACTGAAGCTTTCTTT. Its translation is CASRPTPDTEAFF.

V is TRBV4-2 and J is TRBJ2-7, with 8 bases fitting TRBD1. CDR1 is LGHNA, CDR2 YNFKEQ, per germline. Trimming at V came to 3 bases and at J to 6 bases, leaving 7 bases not matched to a gene. CDR3 size: 14 residues. CDR3 in DNA: TGTGCCAGCAGCCACCCCGGACAGGGCCCCGAGCAGTACTTC. It translates to CASSHPGQGPEQYF.

This clone has just one count. The V gene is TRBV5-1, the J gene TRBJ2-5; no definite D call. Trimming removed 3 bases from V and 5 bases from J, with 23 bases in between. CDR1 is SGHRS, CDR2 YFSETQ, per germline. CDR3 length equals 17 residues. CDR3 bases: TGCGCCAGCAGCTCGTCCGGATTTGTACCGGGTGCGGAGACCCAGTACTTC. Its translation: CASSSSGFVPGAETQYF.

The J gene is TRBJ2-1, the V gene TRBV19; TRBD2 matches 12 bases. The V gene's germline CDR1 is LNHDA and CDR2 SQIVND (reference sequence). Trimming cost V 3 bases and J 6 bases; bases outside gene matches: 15. This CDR3 has 19 residues. In nucleotides, the CDR3 is TGTGCCAGTAGTATTACTCTAGCGGGAGGGTCTAAGGGGGCCAATGAGCAGTTCTTC. This gives the protein CASSITLAGGSKGANEQFF. Full variable domain (missing parts from reference TRBV19 and TRBJ2-1): DGGITQSPKYLFRKEGQNVTLSCEQNLNHDAMYWYRQDPGQGLRLIYYSQIVNDFQKGDIAEGYSVSREKKESFPLTVTSAQKNPTAFYLCASSITLAGGSKGANEQFFGPGTRLTVL.

The V call is TRBV6-5, the J call TRBJ2-2, with TRBD2 as a possible D gene (5 bases). The germline V gene has CDR1 MNHEY and CDR2 SVGAGI. Trimming shortened V by 2 bases and J by 4 bases, and 8 bases separated the two germline ends. CDR3 length: 14 amino acids. This CDR3 reads CASSYRGFTGELFF. The CDR3, as DNA: TGTGCCAGCAGTTACCGGGGTTTCACCGGGGAGCTGTTTTTT.